Sequencing of this T cell receptor (beta chain) was carried out in a study of cytomegalovirus exposure and HLA in healthy donors. Overall study results and limits: The study listed under 200 cytomegalovirus-associated TCR beta chains. Reports showed the classifier diagnosing cytomegalovirus status with high specificity and sensitivity.

Some clones are missing from TCRdb's copy, which holds only in-frame ones; the method was immunoSEQ multiplex PCR. The sample lists 90,000 to 150,000 clones, about 91% occurring once. Per germline, CDR1 SNHLY and CDR2 FYNNEI. The CDR3 is made up of 17 amino acids. V lost 1 base and J lost 5; bases outside the gene matches: 11. In the case of this clone: Its antigen remains unidentified.

The V and J genes are TRBV2 and TRBJ2-1; TRBD2 aligns across 7 bases. The source material was PBMCs. The source of this sequence is a man in his late teens or twenties in good health and CMV-seronegative. This CDR3 is CASSEGWGGTNDNEQFF. DNA for the CDR3: TGTGCCAGCAGTGAAGGCTGGGGTGGGACTAACGACAATGAGCAGTTCTTC. The full variable domain, in which reference TRBV2 and TRBJ2-1 provide the parts outside the CDR3, is EPEVTQTPSHQVTQMGQEVILRCVPISNHLYFYWYRQILGQKVEFLVSFYNNEISEKSEIFDDQFSVERPDGSNFTLKIRSTKLEDSAMYFCASSEGWGGTNDNEQFFGPGTRLTVL.